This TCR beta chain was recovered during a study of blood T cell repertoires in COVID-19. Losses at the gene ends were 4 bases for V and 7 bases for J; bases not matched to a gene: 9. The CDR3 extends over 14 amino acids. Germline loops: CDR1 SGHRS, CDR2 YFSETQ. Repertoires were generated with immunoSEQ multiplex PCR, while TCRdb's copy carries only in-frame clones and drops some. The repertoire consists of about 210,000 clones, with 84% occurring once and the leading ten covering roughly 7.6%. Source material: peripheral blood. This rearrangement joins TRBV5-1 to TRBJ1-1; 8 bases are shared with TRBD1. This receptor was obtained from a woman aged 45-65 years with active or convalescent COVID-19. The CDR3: CASSPWTGSDEAFF. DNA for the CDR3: TGCGCCAGCAGCCCTTGGACAGGGAGCGATGAAGCTTTCTTT.